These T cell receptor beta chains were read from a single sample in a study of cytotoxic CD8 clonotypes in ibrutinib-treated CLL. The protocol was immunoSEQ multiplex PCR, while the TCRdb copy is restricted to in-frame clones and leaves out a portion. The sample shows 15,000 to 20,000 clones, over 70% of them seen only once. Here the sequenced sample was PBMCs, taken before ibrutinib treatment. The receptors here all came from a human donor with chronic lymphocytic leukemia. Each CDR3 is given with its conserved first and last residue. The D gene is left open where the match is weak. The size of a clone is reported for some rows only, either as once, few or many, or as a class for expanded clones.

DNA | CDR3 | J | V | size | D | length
TGTGCCAGCAGTTACGGTTCCCTGGGAACTGAAGCTTTCTTT | CASSYGSLGTEAFF | TRBJ1-1 | TRBV6-6 | NA | NA | 14
TGTGCCAGCAGCTTAGGTTATGGAGGGGAGCAGTACTTC | CASSLGYGGEQYF | TRBJ2-7 | TRBV7-2 | NA | NA | 13
TGTGCCAGCAGACAAGACAGGCAAGGTTCACCCCTCCACTTT | CASRQDRQGSPLHF | TRBJ1-6 | TRBV6-1 | NA | NA | 14
TGTGCCAGCAGCTTTGGAGGGGGACGAGGGGACAATGAGCAGTTCTTC | CASSFGGGRGDNEQFF | TRBJ2-1 | TRBV5-4 | NA | NA | 16
TGTGCCGCCAAAGGCGGGAGTGGCACAGATACGCAGTATTTT | CAAKGGSGTDTQYF | TRBJ2-3 | TRBV10-3 | NA | TRBD2 | 14
TGTGCCAGCAGCGGACTAGCGGGAAACACCGGGGAGCTGTTTTTT | CASSGLAGNTGELFF | TRBJ2-2 | TRBV7-6 | NA | TRBD2 | 15
TGTGCCAGCAGCTTAAGGGGGCCGACAGGGCTGGCTTTCTTT | CASSLRGPTGLAFF | TRBJ1-1 | TRBV7-2 | NA | TRBD1 | 14
TGCGCCAGCAGCCCGGACAGTTCCCCCTACAATGAGCAGTTCTTC | CASSPDSSPYNEQFF | TRBJ2-1 | TRBV5-1 | NA | NA | 15
TGTGCCAGCAGCATGGACAGGGAAAATGAGCAGTTCTTC | CASSMDRENEQFF | TRBJ2-1 | TRBV7-2 | few | TRBD1 | 13
TGTGCCAGTAGTATAGATCGGTCACCCCTCCACTTT | CASSIDRSPLHF | TRBJ1-6 | TRBV19 | NA | NA | 12
TGTGCCAGCAGCTTAATGGCGGGGGGCCACGGGGAGCTGTTTTTT | CASSLMAGGHGELFF | TRBJ2-2 | TRBV11-1 | NA | TRBD2 | 15
TGTGCCAGCCGGATTGGCAGCTACACTGAAGCTTTCTTT | CASRIGSYTEAFF | TRBJ1-1 | TRBV2 | few | NA | 13
TGCGCCAGCAGCCCGGCAGGGGGAAGCAATCAGCCCCAGCATTTT | CASSPAGGSNQPQHF | TRBJ1-5 | TRBV5-1 | NA | TRBD1 | 15
TGCGCCAGCAGCTTGGAGACAGGGTTCTATGGCTACACCTTC | CASSLETGFYGYTF | TRBJ1-2 | TRBV5-1 | NA | TRBD1 | 14
TGCGCCAGCAGCCAAGATAGGGGGGGTCCCGCCTACGAGCAGTACTTC | CASSQDRGGPAYEQYF | TRBJ2-7 | TRBV4-3 | NA | NA | 16
TGTGCCAGCAACCAAAGAACCGGGTCTTACAATGAGCAGTTCTTC | CASNQRTGSYNEQFF | TRBJ2-1 | TRBV28 | once | NA | 15
TGTGCCAGCAGCTTAGATCTGGCCTTGGTAGATACGCAGTATTTT | CASSLDLALVDTQYF | TRBJ2-3 | TRBV11-2 | NA | NA | 15
TGTGCCAGTAGTGGAGGGGACGGGGATACGCAGTATTTT | CASSGGDGDTQYF | TRBJ2-3 | TRBV19 | NA | NA | 13
TGTGCCAGCAGCGGACGAGAGGACAGGTCTGGGGCCAACGTCCTGACTTTC | CASSGREDRSGANVLTF | TRBJ2-6 | TRBV7-9 | NA | TRBD1 | 17
TGTGCCAGCAGCCCCGTTTCCAGGGCGGAGACCCAGTACTTC | CASSPVSRAETQYF | TRBJ2-5 | TRBV11-2 | NA | NA | 14
TGTGCCAGCAGCCAGGGCCCCACCGGGTACGAGCAGTACTTC | CASSQGPTGYEQYF | TRBJ2-7 | TRBV5-5 | NA | NA | 14
TGCGCCAGCAGCCAAGGGCGGGGGGACCAAGAGACCCAGTACTTC | CASSQGRGDQETQYF | TRBJ2-5 | TRBV4-3 | NA | TRBD2 | 15
TGTGCCAGCAGCCCGAACCCCGGGACAGGGATGGAGCAGTACTTC | CASSPNPGTGMEQYF | TRBJ2-7 | TRBV7-9 | NA | TRBD1 | 15
TGTGCCAGCAGACCCCAGGATCGCAATGAGCAGTTCTTC | CASRPQDRNEQFF | TRBJ2-1 | TRBV28 | once | NA | 13
TGTGCCAGCAGCCCGCGTCCAGGGGAGAACACCGGGGAGCTGTTTTTT | CASSPRPGENTGELFF | TRBJ2-2 | TRBV5-8 | NA | NA | 16
TGTGCCAGCAGCTTAGGGAGGACGGGAAACTATGGCTACACCTTC | CASSLGRTGNYGYTF | TRBJ1-2 | TRBV7-2 | NA | NA | 15
TGCGCCAGCAGCCCCCAGACAGGGCCGAACACTGAAGCTTTCTTT | CASSPQTGPNTEAFF | TRBJ1-1 | TRBV5-1 | few | TRBD1 | 15
TGTGCCAGCAGTGCGGCACCGAACACTGAAGCTTTCTTT | CASSAAPNTEAFF | TRBJ1-1 | TRBV2 | NA | NA | 13
TGTGCCTGGACCTCTCTGGGACACAACCTTCTCCCAGATACGCAGTATTTT | CAWTSLGHNLLPDTQYF | TRBJ2-3 | TRBV30 | NA | NA | 17
TGTGCCAGTAGTAGGGACAGCTTAGATCAGCCCCAGCATTTT | CASSRDSLDQPQHF | TRBJ1-5 | TRBV19 | few | TRBD1 | 14
TGCGCCAGCAGTGAGTCGACCCTGGGGGGGGTCCCCCACTCCTACGAGCAGTACTTC | CASSESTLGGVPHSYEQYF | TRBJ2-7 | TRBV10-2 | NA | TRBD2 | 19
TGCACCACCGTACAGCTGCTGAACACTGAAGCTTTCTTT | CTTVQLLNTEAFF | TRBJ1-1 | TRBV1 | NA | NA | 13